This TCR beta chain appears in the sequencing data of a study of CD4 T cells in relation to SARS-CoV-2 and coronaviruses listed by TCRdb under 2021. Concerning the study at large: In the ViraFEST assay, PBMCs were cultured with antigen for nine to ten days, after which TCR beta CDR3s were sequenced to identify clonal expansions specific to the antigen. The Adaptive Biotechnologies TCR-sequencing kit was used for samples from a few pre-COVID donors and for the naive versus memory experiments, whereas the other data were Illumina-based. At the level of individual TCR clonotypes, the study measured memory CD4+ T cell crossreactivity between SARS-CoV-2 spike protein and common cold coronavirus spike proteins. The approximately 12 convalescent patients included 8 males and 4 females; two subjects were Hispanic. Across all 12 patients in the full convalescent cohort, ages ranged from roughly 20 to 80 years, with a median of 38. A different, Illumina-based TCR-beta assay was used to sequence expansion assays from other donors in the study. HLA restriction was mapped for shared crossreactive spike epitopes using patient-derived lymphoblastoid cell lines. What the authors observed across the whole study: Naive versus memory sequencing indicated the assay detects memory recall responses rather than primary responses primed during culture. Crossreactivity analysis centred on spike protein, so crossreactivity against other viral proteins was not assessed. In approximately 60% of donors, memory CD4+ clonotypes turned up that crossrecognized SARS-CoV-2 and at least one common cold coronavirus spike. Small numbers of patients and of tested TCRs were a limitation of the study. No donor contributed both pre-pandemic and post-infection samples, which limited tracing the source of pre-existing responses. Compared with monoreactive clones, crossreactive clones had significantly weaker SARS-CoV-2-driven expansion, a result consistent with antigenic imprinting.

V loses 9 bases of germline sequence and J loses 5 bases, and the interval between the two ends is 29 bases. The CDR3 measures 18 amino acids from cysteine to phenylalanine. Only CDR3 DNA remains: 54 bases, in frame from the first base. CDR1 and CDR2 (LNHDA, SQIVND) derive from the germline V gene (reference sequence). Naive and memory CD4+ T cells were separated from cryopreserved PBMCs by first enriching for CD4 and then performing EasySep naive CD4+ T cell enrichment. For around 11 days, some 95,000 sorted naive or memory CD4+ T cells were cultured together with CEF peptides and T cell-depleted PBMCs at a 1:1 ratio. Each peptide culture condition was generally run in triplicate replicate wells. PBMCs were isolated from leukapheresis product or whole blood by Ficoll-Paque PLUS gradient centrifugation. PBMCs were either cryopreserved at -140 degrees C or used fresh in the expansion assay. The QIAamp Micro DNA Kit was used to extract genomic DNA from the CD4+ T cells.

Survey-level immunoSEQ TCR-beta sequencing was performed on DNA from CEF-cultured naive and memory CD4+ T cells. The original methods were these. During preprocessing, nonproductive sequences were removed, along with CDR3s that did not begin with C, did not end with F or W, or were shorter than 7 amino acids. The MANAFEST web app was used to call antigen-specific clonotypes on the basis of expansion compared with the reference and with other culture wells. To be counted as positive, a clone had to show significant expansion compared with the reference culture, at an FDR below 0.05, in 2 of 3 replicate wells. For a clone to be considered positive, significant expansion relative to all other tandem wells and an odds ratio above 5 were also required. Cultured and uncultured naive and memory CD4+ repertoires were searched for previously identified spike- and CEF-reactive CDR3s. After three terminal residues were trimmed from each end, CDR3 homology was quantified as pairwise Levenshtein distance using the stringdist R package. The table comes from immuneACCESS by way of TCRdb, which keeps in-frame sequences with V and J called. Part of the clones is missing from these tables; in studies checked, under half for an unresolved V gene and the rest for unknown reasons. V, J and clone size reflect that table, while D and trimming were determined from the DNA. The sample contains some 32,000 clones, more than 75% of them found a single time. 3% to 4% of the sample belongs to the ten largest clones.

About this clone itself: Its antigen has not been determined. Base qualities are not at hand, and no much larger clone is one base apart.

The TCR comes from an adult with COVID-19. This receptor chain uses TRBV19 and TRBJ2-4, with a tentative D gene TRBD2 over 5 matching bases. Sequences were obtained from memory CD4+ T cells from PBMCs, cultured in vitro. Read against the paper, the sample's cell subset or site label means: memory (non-naive) CD4+ T cells. CDR3 loop: CASRPHGSGPRGENIQYF. The nucleotide sequence is TGTGCCAGCCGGCCCCACGGAAGCGGCCCAAGAGGAGAAAACATTCAGTACTTC.